One T cell receptor beta chain is described in this entry. This specimen belongs to a study of T cells in Graves' hyperthyroidism and ophthalmopathy. RNA transcripts provided the source from which TCR beta CDR3 regions were amplified. First-round RT-PCR targeting the TCR CDR3 was performed with the HTBI primer set. TCRdb processed the multiplex PCR reads anew with MiXCR; each CDR3 protein has one entry. The table shows 600,000 to 700,000 distinct CDR3 sequences, with 40% to 55% occurring only once. The sequenced sample consisted of peripheral blood or thyroid tissue (not recorded which). This sequence was found in an adult man with Graves' disease, either hyperthyroidism or ophthalmopathy (not recorded which).

The DNA of the CDR3 is TGTGCCAGCAGTGAAACAGGCTTCAATCAGCCCCAGCATTTT. Translation: CASSETGFNQPQHF. The chain has TRBV25-1 and TRBJ1-5, with D tentatively TRBD1 (5 bases). The CDR3 has 14 amino acids. The germline CDR1 and CDR2 sequences are MGHDK and SYGVNS. Trimming shortened V by 2 bases and J by 3 bases, and 8 bases separated the two germline ends. Drawing the rest from reference TRBV25-1 and TRBJ1-5, the complete variable domain is EADIYQTPRYLVIGTGKKITLECSQTMGHDKMYWYQQDPGMELHLIHYSYGVNSTEKGDLSSESTVSRIRTEHFPLTLESARPSHTSQYLCASSETGFNQPQHFGDGTRLSIL.